Below are 29 T cell receptor delta chains sequenced from a single sample in a study of γδ T cells in repeated Plasmodium falciparum infection. TCRdb used CATT to re-call clones from the multiplex PCR reads. The sample holds 45,000 to 60,000 delta-chain clones, about 2% seen once. Bulk repertoires came from Vgamma9/Vdelta2+ or Vdelta2-negative gammadelta T cells flow-sorted from PBMC. Sequenced sample: gamma-delta T cells from blood. The receptors originated from a pool of human donors (malaria-infected and uninfected, not separated).

This clone was seen many times. The protein in TCRdb stems from a much larger clone and differs at residue 3 from this DNA's translation, likely a read error; here the protein is translated from the DNA. V usage is TRDV3 and J usage is TRDJ1; 13 nucleotides align to TRDD3. Per the germline V gene, CDR1 is TVYSNPD and CDR2 is GDNSRS (reference sequence). The CDR3 has 24 amino acids. Trimming removed 5 bases from V and 0 bases from J; junction bases left unmatched: 33. The CDR3 region has the DNA TGTGCCCTTGTCATCGCTCCGAAACTATCTACTGGGGGATACGGGCCTCTCTACACCGATAAACTCATCTTT. This sequence encodes CALVIAPKLSTGGYGPLYTDKLIF.

Concerning this clone: The amino acid sequence in TCRdb belongs to a much larger clone and departs from this DNA's translation at residue 14, likely a sequencing read error; the sequence shown is translated from the DNA. J is TRDJ3 and V is TRDV1, with 11 bases matching TRDD3. Here the J gene was assigned by germline matching of the DNA, as TCRdb has none. V dropped 2 bases and J dropped 2; count of bases not matched to a gene: 29. The CDR3 is made up of 27 amino acids. CDR1 is TSWWSYY, CDR2 QGS, per germline. The CDR3 DNA reads TGTGCTCTTGGGGAAACTGGGCCCAAACTCACATCCCATTGGGGGATACGCGGTCCCTGGGACACCCGACAGATGTTTTTC. Its protein product is CALGETGPKLTSHWGIRGPWDTRQMFF.

On this clone: A far larger clone is off by one base, so a read error is likely. Other DNA sequences in the same sample also yield this CDR3. The chain couples TRDV1 to TRDJ1; 7 bases line up with TRDD3. Because TCRdb records no J gene, it was assigned here through a match of the DNA to germline. Looked up from germline, CDR1 is TSWWSYY and CDR2 is QGS. This CDR3 is built from 21 residues. The CDR3 loop reads CALGEPHLQVLGAPYTDKLIF. The CDR3 DNA is TGTGCTCTCGGGGAACCGCACCTACAGGTCCTGGGGGCCCCGTACACCGATAAACTCATCTTT.

This clone was seen a handful of times. A far larger clone differs by one base, so this is likely a read error. The identical CDR3 is also encoded by other nucleotide sequences in the sample. The chain recombines TRDV1 with TRDJ1; 7 nucleotides agree with TRDD2. As TCRdb names no J gene, one was assigned here on the basis of a DNA match to germline. V lost 1 base and J lost 2; bases outside the gene matches: 22. The CDR3 length is 21 residues. Germline CDR1 reads TSWWSYY; CDR2 reads QGS. The CDR3 DNA follows: TGTGCTCTTGGGGAACCCCGTTTCCTACGTAGGTGGGGAATACCAACCGATAAACTCATCTTT. Translated: CALGEPRFLRRWGIPTDKLIF.

V is TRDV1 and J is TRDJ1; no clear D gene. The J gene, not given by TCRdb, was assigned here from a germline match of the nucleotide sequence. The V gene lost 8 bases and the J gene lost 8 bases, with 30 bases spanning the gap. Germline lookup yields CDR1 TSWWSYY and CDR2 QGS. CDR3 length: 17 residues. CDR3 residues: CALCLTHDRRREQKLIF. DNA of the CDR3: TGTGCTCTTTGTCTGACCCATGACAGGCGTCGAGAACAGAAACTCATCTTT.

The sample holds many counts of this clone. The protein held in TCRdb is that of a much larger clone and does not match this DNA's translation at residue 10, likely because of a read error; the protein shown is translated from the DNA. The gene calls are TRDV3 and TRDJ1, with 13 nucleotides matching TRDD3. TCRdb lists no J gene, so it was determined here by aligning the DNA to germline. This CDR3 comprises 24 residues. Trimming took 0 bases from V and 3 from J; bases not matched to a gene: 31. Germline V lookup: CDR1 TVYSNPD, CDR2 GDNSRS (reference sequence). The CDR3 DNA is TGTGCCTTTAGCTTACCAGACCAGGGCCCTCCTACCAGTACTGGGGGATACGAGGCCGATAAACTCATCTTT. Its protein product is CAFSLPDQGPPTSTGGYEADKLIF.

This clone occurred a few times. TCRdb's listed protein matches a much larger clone and diverges from this DNA's translation at residue 15, likely through a read error; the protein shown comes from the DNA. This chain connects TRDV1 to TRDJ1, with 9 bases matching TRDD3. This CDR3 has 26 residues. After removal of 2 bases from V and 2 bases from J, the junction contained 36 bases not matched to a gene. Looked up from germline, CDR1 is TSWWSYY and CDR2 is QGS. CDR3 in DNA: TGTGCTCTTGGGGAATCACGGCCTTCCTTATCCGACTGGGGGAGTCCTTTTTACATTTTGACCGATAAACTCATCTTT. This gives the protein CALGESRPSLSDWGSPFYILTDKLIF.

Points on this clone: It is likely a read error: a sequence one base away is far more abundant. The DNA is omitted, as the CDR3 cannot be located on it reliably, and the CDR3 follows TCRdb's listing. This same CDR3 is encoded by further DNA sequences in the sample. No J gene was called, and the V gene is TRDV1; TRDD3, as called in the table, went unchecked against the DNA. Termini included, the CDR3 measures 22 amino acids. Germline V gene lookup returns CDR1 TSWWSYY and CDR2 QGS. The CDR3 loop is CALGELWEGLPRLPPYWGKLIF.

This clone was seen only a few times. The protein TCRdb gives is from a much larger clone and does not agree with this DNA's translation at residue 10, likely a read error; the protein shown here comes from the DNA. The J gene is TRDJ1, the V gene TRDV3; D is unclear. The J gene is not listed in TCRdb, so it was assigned here from a DNA match to germline. With 3 bases removed from V and 7 bases from J, the gap between germline ends came to 24 bases. The CDR3 totals 15 residues. CDR1 and CDR2 from the germline V gene are TVYSNPD and GDNSRS (reference sequence). CDR3 coding DNA: TGTGCCTTAATACTCTCGGAGGAGAGATGTGGTAAACTCATCTTT. As protein: CALILSEERCGKLIF.

Regarding this clone: This is likely an artifact of a read error, given a far larger clone one base away. The same CDR3 also results from other DNA sequences found in this sample. The CDR3: CATCRGGYASGLIF. The DNA of the CDR3 is TGTGCTACCTGCCGTGGGGGTTACGCGTCTGGACTCATCTTT. V and J are TRDV3 and TRDJ1; D might be TRDD3 (6 bases). The J gene was missing in TCRdb and was found by matching the end of the DNA to germline. Per germline, CDR1 TVYSNPD and CDR2 GDNSRS (reference sequence). The CDR3 totals 14 residues.

This clone was counted many times. The protein TCRdb lists belongs to a much larger clone and differs from this DNA's translation at residue 8, which points to a read error; the protein shown is made from the DNA. V usage is TRDV3 and J usage is TRDJ1, with D possibly being TRDD2 (6 bases). No J segment appears in TCRdb, so it was assigned here by matching the sequence to germline. The V end lost 3 bases, the J end lost 0 bases, and 29 bases lay between the germline ends. Germline CDR1 is TVYSNPD and CDR2 is GDNSRS (reference sequence). This CDR3 is built from 19 residues. CDR3 residues: CAFADLPASYYPYTDKLIF. The CDR3 DNA sequence: TGTGCCTTCGCAGACCTTCCCGCCTCGTACTACCCTTACACCGATAAACTCATCTTT.

As for this clone: The protein in TCRdb stems from a much larger clone and differs at residue 15 from this DNA's translation, likely a read error; here the protein is translated from the DNA. The rearrangement uses TRDV3 and TRDJ1; possibly TRDD2 or TRDD3 for D (7 bases each). As TCRdb names no J gene, one was assigned here on the basis of a DNA match to germline. Germline V gene data show CDR1 as TVYSNPD and CDR2 as GDNSRS (reference sequence). CDR3 length: 21 amino acids. Trimming removed 3 bases at V and 8 bases at J, with 43 bases between. The CDR3 is CAFQTPFLFLSPWGTLGKLIF. CDR3 DNA sequence: TGTGCCTTCCAAACTCCCTTCCTCTTCCTTTCGCCTTGGGGGACACTAGGGAAACTCATCTTT.

This clone was detected a few times. This DNA's translation differs at residue 4 from TCRdb's protein, which comes from a much larger clone; a read error is likely, and the protein shown is translated from the DNA. The rearrangement uses TRDV3 and TRDJ1, with 9 bases matching TRDD3. V was pared by 5 bases and J by 2 bases, with 9 bases of the junction left unmatched. The CDR3 contains 14 residues. From germline, CDR1 is TVYSNPD and CDR2 GDNSRS (reference sequence). Here the CDR3 DNA reads TGTGCCGAAGTTTCGCTGGGGGATACCGATAAACTCATCTTT. This gives the protein CAEVSLGDTDKLIF.

To note about this clone: A far larger clone lies a single base away; this is likely a read error. Other DNA variants within this sample encode the same CDR3. This chain connects TRDV1 to TRDJ1; D is possibly TRDD3 (8 bases). This CDR3 has 21 amino acids. V lost 1 base to trimming and J lost 2 bases, with 29 bases between them. CDR1 is TSWWSYY, CDR2 QGS, per germline. CDR3 region: CALGEPRFLRRWGIPTDKLIF. As DNA, the CDR3 is TGTGCTCTTGGGGAACCCCGTTTCCTACGTAGGTGGGGGATTCCAACCGATAAACTCATCTTT.

The sample holds many counts of this clone. The chain recombines TRDV1 with TRDJ1; D is perhaps TRDD3 (6 bases). The CDR3 consists of 22 residues. The ends were cut back, 5 bases at V and 0 bases at J, with 34 bases in the middle. The germline gives CDR1 TSWWSYY, CDR2 QGS. CDR3 bases: TGTGCTCTTGGGAACCTCTACCCACAGATATACTGGGACACCCCGCACACCGATAAACTCATCTTT. Amino acid sequence: CALGNLYPQIYWDTPHTDKLIF.

This clone was seen at least ten times. The TCRdb record carries a much larger clone's protein, which differs from this DNA's translation at residue 10; a read error is the likely cause, and the protein listed here is the DNA translation. The chain combines TRDV3 with TRDJ3, with 7 bases matching TRDD3. The J gene is not listed in TCRdb, so it was assigned here from a DNA match to germline. The CDR3 is 19 amino acids. The trim removed 4 bases at V and 1 base at J, leaving 16 bases unmatched. In germline, CDR1 is TVYSNPD, CDR2 GDNSRS (reference sequence). The CDR3 is CASPTYKGYTSWDTRQMFF. The CDR3 nucleotides are TGTGCCTCACCCACATACAAGGGATACACTTCCTGGGACACCCGACAGATGTTTTTC.

This clone was observed a few times. The TCRdb protein, from a much larger clone, departs from this DNA's translation at residue 9, likely by read error; the protein shown derives from the DNA. The rearrangement links TRDV1 to TRDJ1, with 13 positions matching TRDD3. Assignment of the J gene here rests on matching the DNA to germline, because TCRdb gives none. The trim removed 2 bases at V and 1 base at J, leaving 25 bases unmatched. Germline-derived CDR1 and CDR2 are TSWWSYY and QGS. The length of the CDR3 is 24 residues. For the CDR3, the DNA is TGTGCTCTTGGGGAAGCGGTAGGATCGGTCAAAACTCCGTACTGGGGGATACGCACCGATAAACTCATCTTT. Translation gives CALGEAVGSVKTPYWGIRTDKLIF.

This clone showed up just a few times. The gene calls are TRDV1 and TRDJ1, with D perhaps matching TRDD2 or TRDD3 (7 bases each). TCRdb lists no J gene, so it was determined here by aligning the DNA to germline. The V end was cut by 4 bases, the J end by 2 bases, with 29 bases between. This CDR3 region has 20 residues. From germline, CDR1 is TSWWSYY and CDR2 QGS. The CDR3 region is CALGGSFFLLMGIVTDKLIF. The CDR3 nucleotides read TGTGCTCTTGGGGGGTCCTTTTTCCTACTCATGGGGATAGTAACCGATAAACTCATCTTT.

The table lists this clone with a few counts. The protein recorded in TCRdb matches a much larger clone and deviates from this DNA's translation at residue 11, suggesting a read error; the protein here is obtained by translating the DNA. The J gene is uncalled and the V gene is TRDV1; the D call TRDD3 from the table was never checked on the DNA. The CDR3 covers 13 residues. Germline assignment: CDR1 TSWWSYY and CDR2 QGS. The CDR3 reads CALGEYVWGIPIF. CDR3 DNA sequence: TGTGCTCTTGGGGAATACGTCTGGGGGATACCCATCTTT.

This clone was detected only a few times. With a far larger clone one base away, a read error is the likely cause. Other nucleotide sequences in the sample specify the same CDR3. The chain links TRDV1 to TRDJ3, with D possibly TRDD3 on 5 matching bases. Looked up from germline, CDR1 is TSWWSYY and CDR2 is QGS. The CDR3 has 22 residues. CDR3 DNA sequence: TGTGCCCTTGGGGCATACTCCTCCTTTCCGTTGATAAGCTCCTGGGACACCCGACAGATGTTTTTC. This encodes CALGAYSSFPLISSWDTRQMFF.

Details on this clone: TCRdb's listed protein matches a much larger clone and diverges from this DNA's translation at residue 14, likely through a read error; the protein shown comes from the DNA. The genes are TRDV1 and TRDJ1; 10 bases map to TRDD3. Assignment of the J gene here rests on matching the DNA to germline, because TCRdb gives none. V was pared by 3 bases and J by 8 bases, with 27 bases of the junction left unmatched. Germline V lookup: CDR1 TSWWSYY, CDR2 QGS. CDR3 length: 21 residues. The CDR3 region has the DNA TGTGCTCTTGGGGAGTCCGACCCCGCACACTGGGGGATCCCCTGGGGAAAGAAACTCATCTTT. Amino acid sequence: CALGESDPAHWGIPWGKKLIF.

This clone came up a few times. CDR3 nucleotide sequence: TGTGCTCTTGGGGCAGTATTTCTTACGAGTTTTACTGGGAGATACGCTAAGAAACTCATCTTT. It is translated as CALGAVFLTSFTGRYAKKLIF. This sequence joins TRDV1 and TRDJ1; D is perhaps TRDD3 (6 bases). CDR3 length: 21 residues. Germline V lookup: CDR1 TSWWSYY, CDR2 QGS. The V and J ends lost 4 bases and 8 bases respectively, with 38 bases between them.

On this clone itself: TCRdb's protein, taken from a much larger clone, differs from this DNA's translation at residue 6, likely owing to a read error; the protein displayed comes from the DNA. This chain links TRDV1 with TRDJ1; 10 bases match TRDD3. The J gene was not available in TCRdb and was assigned here by matching the DNA to germline segments. The V and J ends lost 4 bases and 0 bases, in that order; junction bases with no gene match: 26. Germline-derived CDR1 and CDR2 are TSWWSYY and QGS. The CDR3 totals 23 residues. CDR3 sequence reads: CALGASYEFLLWGIGAYTDKLIF. The CDR3 DNA reads as TGTGCTCTTGGGGCATCCTATGAATTCCTACTCTGGGGGATAGGAGCTTACACCGATAAACTCATCTTT.

With respect to this clone: The protein given by TCRdb reflects a much larger clone and differs at residue 13 from this DNA's translation, likely from a read error; the protein shown is the DNA's translation. The V segment is TRDV3, and no J call was made; the listed D gene, TRDD3, was not tested against the DNA. Per the germline V gene, CDR1 is TVYSNPD and CDR2 is GDNSRS (reference sequence). The CDR3 sequence is 15 residues long. This CDR3 reads CASQGDNPYTDKPIF. The CDR3 nucleotides are TGTGCCTCCCAGGGGGATAATCCGTACACCGATAAACCCATCTTT.

This clone has just a few counts. This likely came from a read error, as a far larger clone is one base away. This sample also contains other DNA sequences that code for the same CDR3. The V gene call is TRDV2, and the J gene call is absent; the D call of TRDD3 is as the table states it, not checked on the DNA. CDR3 length: 15 amino acids. The germline V gene encodes CDR1 GEAIGNYY and CDR2 EKD. The chain's CDR3 is CACDVLGDTRGKLIF. CDR3 nucleotides: TGTGCCTGTGACGTACTGGGGGATACGCGAGGTAAGCTCATCTTT.

The sample holds many counts of this clone. A read error is likely here: a far larger clone is one base away. Other DNA sequences in this sample translate to the same CDR3. V is TRDV1 and J is TRDJ1; 13 nucleotides match TRDD3. The J gene, missing from TCRdb, was assigned here through DNA to germline matching. This CDR3 is built from 25 residues. Unmatched junction bases numbered 30, after V lost 0 bases and J lost 5 bases. Germline V lookup: CDR1 TSWWSYY, CDR2 QGS. CDR3 sequence: CALGELSYFWRSPYTGGYAADKLIF. CDR3 DNA: TGTGCTCTTGGGGAACTAAGCTACTTTTGGCGGTCTCCATATACTGGGGGATACGCGGCTGATAAACTCATCTTT.

To note about this clone: This likely came from a read error, as a far larger clone is one base away. Other nucleotide sequences in the sample specify the same CDR3. No J gene was assigned, while the V gene was called as TRDV1; the table's TRDD3 call for D was not verified on the DNA. From germline, CDR1 is TSWWSYY and CDR2 QGS. CDR3 length equals 22 residues. CDR3 amino acids: CALGELSSYRPYWGARADKLIF. The DNA of the CDR3 is TGTGCTCTTGGGGAGCTTTCTTCCTACCGACCGTACTGGGGTGCCCGAGCCGATAAGCTCATCTTT.

Ten or more counts support this clone. A read error is likely here: a far larger clone is one base away. Distinct nucleotide sequences in the sample also encode this CDR3. The chain employs TRAV38-2/DV8 and TRDJ1; possible D gene TRDD3, 6 bases. The J gene was not available in TCRdb and was assigned here by matching the DNA to germline segments. Germline V gene data show CDR1 as TSESDYY and CDR2 as QEAYKQQN. The V end lost 1 base, the J end lost 0 bases, and 22 bases lay between the germline ends. This CDR3 has 19 residues. This chain's CDR3 is CAYRSQTWGLLPYTDKLIF. DNA of the CDR3: TGTGCTTATAGGAGCCAAACCTGGGGTCTGCTACCGTACACCGATAAACTCATCTTT.

This clone was counted between two and nine times. TCRdb pairs this DNA with a much larger clone's protein that differs at residue 16, likely a read error; the protein shown was translated from the DNA. CDR3 sequence: CACDTVGGGYGEPYTEKLIF. The CDR3 nucleotides read TGTGCCTGTGACACCGTTGGTGGGGGATACGGGGAACCGTACACCGAGAAACTCATCTTT. J is TRDJ1 and V is TRDV2; TRDD3 agrees at 11 bases. The J gene, missing from TCRdb, was assigned here through DNA to germline matching. The CDR3 contains 20 residues. Germline CDR1 GEAIGNYY, CDR2 EKD.